This is a list of T cell receptor beta chains from one sample in a study of monozygotic twins with cystic fibrosis. Clones were sequenced by immunoSEQ multiplex PCR, and TCRdb holds only the in-frame ones, with some missing. Of around 34,000 clones listed, roughly 90% were seen once; the top ten hold approximately 1%. The sequencing input was blood. These receptor sequences come from a girl aged 2 to 9 with cystic fibrosis. Each CDR3 is given with its conserved first and last residue. A D gene is named only where the DNA matches it firmly. For some rows the clone size is stated as once, few or many, or as a class when expanded; others skip it.

clone size,D gene,J gene,V gene,CDR3 DNA,CDR3 protein
once,-,TRBJ2-3,TRBV2,TGTGCCAGCAGTGAGTCGGACTTAAGCACAGATACGCAGTATTTT,CASSESDLSTDTQYF
-,TRBD1,TRBJ2-7,TRBV5-1,TGCGCCAGCAGCTTGGAACAGGGGGTCTACGAGCAGTACTTC,CASSLEQGVYEQYF
-,TRBD1,TRBJ1-2,TRBV14,TGTGCCAGCAGCCCCGGGACAGCCGCGAACTATGGCTACACCTTC,CASSPGTAANYGYTF
-,-,TRBJ2-7,TRBV27,TGTGCCAGCAGTTTAAGGCAGCTATCCTACGAGCAGTACTTC,CASSLRQLSYEQYF
once,TRBD2,TRBJ2-3,TRBV27,TGTGCCAGCAGTACCCTCCGTGGTAGCGGGTTAGGGACAGATACGCAGTATTTT,CASSTLRGSGLGTDTQYF
-,-,TRBJ2-2,TRBV7-2,TGTGCCAGCAGCTTAGGTCTAGTCGAACAGGGGAACACCGGGGAGCTGTTTTTT,CASSLGLVEQGNTGELFF
-,-,TRBJ1-3,TRBV19,TGTGCCAGTAGGGACTTTACTAAAGGGAGTTCCGGAAACACCATATATTTT,CASRDFTKGSSGNTIYF
-,-,TRBJ1-5,TRBV27,TGTGCCAGCAGGCCCTCAAGCGGGTATCAGCCCCAGCATTTT,CASRPSSGYQPQHF
-,-,TRBJ2-1,TRBV20-1,TGCAGCGCGCATGATTCGAATGAGCAGTTCTTC,CSAHDSNEQFF
-,TRBD2,TRBJ2-1,TRBV19,TGTGCCAGTAGTATAAACCGATGGACTAGCGGGAGGGTTGTATACAATGAGCAGTTCTTC,CASSINRWTSGRVVYNEQFF
-,-,TRBJ1-1,TRBV6-5,TGTGCCAGCAGTTACTCGTATTGGACTATGAACACTGAAGCTTTCTTT,CASSYSYWTMNTEAFF
once,TRBD1,TRBJ1-1,TRBV6-6,TGTGCCAGCAGTATAGGGCCGGACAGGGTAAACACTGAAGCTTTCTTT,CASSIGPDRVNTEAFF
-,-,TRBJ2-7,TRBV6-5,TGTGCCAGCAGTTACTCGGGGCTAGCCTACGAGCAGTACTTC,CASSYSGLAYEQYF
few,TRBD2,TRBJ2-1,TRBV7-2,TGTGCCAGCAGCTTGAGCGGGGCCAAATACAATGAGCAGTTCTTC,CASSLSGAKYNEQFF
-,-,TRBJ2-1,TRBV5-4,TGTGCCAGCAGTTCGGACGGGACTGAGCAGTTCTTC,CASSSDGTEQFF
-,-,TRBJ1-5,TRBV27,TGTGCCAGCAGTTTAGTCCAGGGAAGCAATCAGCCCCAGCATTTT,CASSLVQGSNQPQHF
once,-,TRBJ1-1,TRBV9,TGTGCCAGCAGCGTAGGTCCGGCCCCAGGGGCGCAAACTGAAGCTTTCTTT,CASSVGPAPGAQTEAFF